This T cell receptor beta chain was found in a study of CD8+ T cells in alopecia areata. Extracted RNA was reverse transcribed into cDNA, the sequencing template. Generated by immunoSEQ multiplex PCR, the TCRdb table keeps only in-frame clones and is missing some. The table lists around 80,000 clones, around 54% of them singletons. CDR3 length: 15 amino acids. Per germline, CDR1 SGDLS and CDR2 YYNGEE. V lost 0 bases, J lost 0 bases, and 2 bases stayed unmatched. The chain couples TRBV9 to TRBJ2-7, with 8 bases lining up with TRBD1. Material for sequencing was NKG2D-high CD8+ T cells sorted from blood. This TCR derives from a human donor with alopecia areata. CDR3 sequence reads: CASSVATGDSYEQYF. In DNA form, the CDR3 reads TGTGCCAGCAGCGTAGCGACAGGGGACTCCTACGAGCAGTACTTC.